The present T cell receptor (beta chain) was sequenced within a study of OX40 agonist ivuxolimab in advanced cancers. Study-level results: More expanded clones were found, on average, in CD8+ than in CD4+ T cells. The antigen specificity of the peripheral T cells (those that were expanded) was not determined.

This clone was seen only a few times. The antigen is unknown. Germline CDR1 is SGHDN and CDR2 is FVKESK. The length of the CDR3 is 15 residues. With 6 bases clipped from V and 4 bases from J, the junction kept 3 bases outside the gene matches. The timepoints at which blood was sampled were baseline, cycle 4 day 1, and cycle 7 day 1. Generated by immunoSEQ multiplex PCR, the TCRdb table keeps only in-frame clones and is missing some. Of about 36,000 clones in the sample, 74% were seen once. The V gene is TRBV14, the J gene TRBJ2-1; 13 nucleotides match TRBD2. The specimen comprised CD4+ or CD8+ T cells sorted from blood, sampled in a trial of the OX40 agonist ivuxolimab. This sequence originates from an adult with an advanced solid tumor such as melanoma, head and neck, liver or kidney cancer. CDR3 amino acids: CASRAGLAGYNEQFF. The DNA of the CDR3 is TGTGCCAGCAGAGCGGGACTAGCGGGATACAATGAGCAGTTCTTC. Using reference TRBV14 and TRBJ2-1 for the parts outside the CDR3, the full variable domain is EAGVTQFPSHSVIEKGQTVTLRCDPISGHDNLYWYRRVMGKEIKFLLHFVKESKQDESGMPNNRFLAERTGGTYSTLKVQPAELEDSGVYFCASRAGLAGYNEQFFGPGTRLTVL.